The 28 T cell receptor beta chains below come from one sample, sequenced in a study of vaccination effects on CD4 cells after COVID-19. Profiling relied on immunoSEQ multiplex PCR, and the TCRdb table lists in-frame clones only, not all of them. Here the sample spans 50,000 to 70,000 clones, more than 60% being singletons. Antigens for these TCRs are unknown. Subsequent to a culture period of under 11 days, CD4+ T cells were isolated. The specimen was CD4+ T cells from PBMCs cultured without peptide, collected before COVID-19 vaccination. Source of these receptors: a human donor who had a prior SARS-CoV-2 infection.

The chain uses TRBV9 and TRBJ2-7; tentatively, D is TRBD2 (6 bases). Trimming stripped 7 bases from V and 2 bases from J, with 16 bases between. Per the germline V gene, CDR1 is SGDLS and CDR2 is YYNGEE. The CDR3 is 14 residues long. As DNA, the CDR3 is TGTGCCAGCGGCCGGGACTTTAAAGCCTACGAGCAGTACTTC. Its translation: CASGRDFKAYEQYF.

This sequence joins TRBV18 and TRBJ2-1; TRBD2 matches at 13 bases. The CDR3 spans 15 residues. With V trimmed by 3 bases and J by 9 bases, 5 bases remained unmatched. Germline CDR1 is KGHSH and CDR2 is LQKENI. CDR3 sequence (DNA): TGTGCCAGCTCACCTACTAGCGGGAGGGTAACTGAGCAGTTCTTC. It encodes CASSPTSGRVTEQFF.

This rearrangement joins TRBV6-5 to TRBJ2-7; weak D call: TRBD1 (5 bases). Per germline, CDR1 MNHEY and CDR2 SVGAGI. The CDR3 runs to 14 residues. V was shortened by 5 bases and J by 3 bases, with 14 bases between the two germline ends. The DNA of the CDR3 is TGTGCCAGCAGTCGCAGGGATCGGTTCTACGAGCAGTACTTC. Amino acid sequence: CASSRRDRFYEQYF.

The chain is built from TRBV20-1 and TRBJ1-2; D is ambiguous. Germline V gives CDR1 DFQATT, CDR2 SNEGSKA (reference sequence). CDR3 length: 11 amino acids. Trimming cost V 4 bases and J 5 bases, with 8 bases left between them. CDR3 DNA sequence: TGCAGTGCTATCTTAGGGTATGGCTACACCTTC. This codes for CSAILGYGYTF.

This clone has only a few counts. This sequence joins TRBV15 and TRBJ2-7; 8 nucleotides align to TRBD1. Germline CDR1 is LNHNV and CDR2 is YYDKDF (reference sequence). This CDR3 region has 13 residues. V dropped 3 bases and J dropped 6; count of bases not matched to a gene: 4. The CDR3 loop is CATSSDRGGEQYF. The DNA of the CDR3 is TGTGCCACCAGCAGTGACAGGGGAGGCGAGCAGTACTTC.

CDR3 region: CASSIVGGGSYNEQFF. The DNA for the CDR3 is TGTGCCAGTAGTATCGTCGGGGGTGGGTCCTACAATGAGCAGTTCTTC. V and J are TRBV19 and TRBJ2-1, with D perhaps matching TRBD2 (6 bases). V lost 3 bases to trimming and J lost 1 base, with 13 bases between them. There are 16 residues in the CDR3. Looked up from germline, CDR1 is LNHDA and CDR2 is SQIVND (reference sequence).

The rearrangement joins TRBV5-4 to TRBJ2-1; 9 bases agree with TRBD1. The germline V gene has CDR1 SGHNT and CDR2 YYREEE (reference sequence). CDR3 length: 15 amino acids. V dropped 0 bases and J dropped 6; count of bases not matched to a gene: 4. The CDR3 sequence: CASSLDRGRTNEQFF. The CDR3 DNA sequence: TGTGCCAGCAGCTTGGACAGGGGGCGAACCAATGAGCAGTTCTTC.

V is TRBV3-1 (or the pseudogene TRBV3-2) and J is TRBJ2-2; TRBD2 aligns across 11 bases. Germline V gives CDR1 LGHDT, CDR2 YNNKEL (reference sequence). The V and J ends lost 1 base and 6 bases, in that order; junction bases with no gene match: 10. CDR3 length equals 18 residues. The CDR3 DNA sequence: TGTGCCAGCAGCCAAGCTTTAGCGGGGGGGCTTCGATCCGGGGAGCTGTTTTTT. The encoded protein is CASSQALAGGLRSGELFF.

This clone was detected once. V and J are TRBV20-1 and TRBJ2-1; D remains ambiguous. V was cut by 3 bases and J by 2 bases, with 8 bases left in between. The CDR3 runs 13 residues. The germline CDR1 and CDR2 sequences are DFQATT and SNEGSKA (reference sequence). CDR3 nucleotides: TGCAGTGCTAGTCGGCTAGCCTACAATGAGCAGTTCTTC. It encodes CSASRLAYNEQFF.

This chain uses TRBV3-1 (or the pseudogene TRBV3-2) with TRBJ1-4; 7 bases fit TRBD1. The germline V gene has CDR1 LGHDT and CDR2 YNNKEL (reference sequence). Trimming removed 1 base from V and 6 bases from J; junction bases left unmatched: 5. The CDR3 sequence is 15 residues long. The CDR3 sequence is CASSQGAGGYEKLFF. In nucleotides, the CDR3 is TGTGCCAGCAGCCAAGGGGCAGGGGGTTATGAAAAACTGTTTTTT.

The chain combines TRBV7-9 with TRBJ2-5; 7 bases align to TRBD2. CDR3 length equals 15 residues. The trim removed 2 bases at V and 1 base at J, leaving 4 bases unmatched. The germline V gene encodes CDR1 SEHNR and CDR2 FQNEAQ (reference sequence). The CDR3 DNA sequence: TGTGCCAGCAGCTTACTTTCGGGGGGCCAAGAGACCCAGTACTTC. Translation gives CASSLLSGGQETQYF.

This clone came up a few times. V usage is TRBV24-1 and J usage is TRBJ2-1; the match to TRBD2 covers 8 bases. V trimming: 5 bases; J trimming: 7 bases; junction bases outside the gene matches: 9. There are 15 residues in the CDR3. Germline V lookup: CDR1 KGHDR, CDR2 SFDVKD. CDR3 DNA: TGTGCCACCAGTGGTAGGAGCGGGAGTATGAATGAGCAGTTCTTC. Translated, it gives CATSGRSGSMNEQFF.

The V gene is TRBV6-1, the J gene TRBJ2-7; 8 bases are a match to TRBD2. Trimming at V came to 0 bases and at J to 0 bases, leaving 7 bases not matched to a gene. CDR1 is MNHNS, CDR2 SASEGT, per germline. CDR3 size: 17 residues. CDR3 coding DNA: TGTGCCAGCAGTGAAGCGCTTCTGGCGGGGGGCTCCTACGAGCAGTACTTC. Its translation: CASSEALLAGGSYEQYF.

The V call is TRBV2, the J call TRBJ1-6, with D unclear. V was clipped by 10 bases and J by 2 bases, with 15 bases between them. The CDR3 totals 15 residues. Germline V CDR1 and CDR2: SNHLY, FYNNEI. CDR3 sequence: CATALQETYNSPLHF. Here the CDR3 DNA reads TGTGCCACCGCACTCCAGGAAACCTATAATTCACCCCTCCACTTT.

This clone was seen just once. V usage is TRBV20-1 and J usage is TRBJ2-1; the D is unclear. The CDR3 runs to 11 residues. Germline-derived CDR1 and CDR2 are DFQATT and SNEGSKA (reference sequence). CDR3 protein: CQIRSYNEQFF. The CDR3 region has the DNA TGCCAGATCCGCTCCTACAATGAGCAGTTCTTC.

This clone has just a few counts. J is TRBJ1-3 and V is TRBV5-6, with TRBD1 matching over 8 bases. V trimming: 4 bases; J trimming: 0 bases; junction bases outside the gene matches: 9. Per germline, CDR1 SGHDT and CDR2 YYEEEE. There are 17 residues in the CDR3. CDR3 in DNA: TGTGCCAGCAGCCCTGGGTTGGGGACAGGCTCTGGAAACACCATATATTTT. Amino acids: CASSPGLGTGSGNTIYF.

The V and J genes are TRBV5-6 and TRBJ2-1; D possibly matches TRBD1 or TRBD2 (5 bases each). The CDR3 covers 15 residues. From germline, CDR1 is SGHDT and CDR2 YYEEEE. The V end lost 2 bases, the J end lost 4 bases, and 13 bases lay between the germline ends. In DNA, the CDR3 is TGTGCCAGCAGCTTTGGGGACCCGACGTACAATGAGCAGTTCTTC. The encoded protein is CASSFGDPTYNEQFF.

The chain recombines TRBV6-6 with TRBJ1-1; D is ambiguous. Trimming left V 8 bases short and J 1 base short, with 14 bases between. CDR3 size: 14 residues. Germline lookup yields CDR1 MNHNY and CDR2 SVGAGI (reference sequence). The CDR3 protein is CASGVMVGNTEAFF. CDR3 coding DNA: TGTGCCAGCGGAGTGATGGTGGGGAACACTGAAGCTTTCTTT.

This chain's CDR3 is CASRVVGVVTGELFF. In nucleotides, the CDR3 is TGTGCCAGCCGGGTTGTCGGGGTTGTCACCGGGGAGCTGTTTTTT. This rearrangement joins TRBV5-4 to TRBJ2-2, with TRBD2 as a possible D gene (5 bases). CDR3 size: 15 residues. Between the trimmed V and J ends, which lost 7 bases and 4 bases, there was a span of 17 bases. CDR1 and CDR2 (germline): SGHNT, YYREEE (reference sequence).

The chain employs TRBV5-1 and TRBJ1-6, with 9 bases matching TRBD1. Germline V gives CDR1 SGHRS, CDR2 YFSETQ. V gave up 4 bases and J gave up 11 bases; unmatched junction bases: 4. This CDR3 is 13 amino acids long. The CDR3 DNA sequence: TGCGCCAGCAGCACCGGACAGGGGACACCCCTCCACTTT. Amino acid sequence: CASSTGQGTPLHF. Drawing the rest from reference TRBV5-1 and TRBJ1-6, the complete variable domain is KAGVTQTPRYLIKTRGQQVTLSCSPISGHRSVSWYQQTPGQGLQFLFEYFSETQRNKGNFPGRFSGRQFSNSRSEMNVSTLELGDSALYLCASSTGQGTPLHFGNGTRLTVT.

This clone was counted only a few times. This chain joins TRBV30 and TRBJ1-4; 7 bases fit TRBD1. J lost 4 bases, V lost 2 bases, and 4 bases had no gene match. The germline gives CDR1 GTSNPN, CDR2 SVGIG (reference sequence). This CDR3 contains 14 residues. The CDR3 loop is CAWSKGALNEKLFF. DNA of the CDR3: TGTGCCTGGAGTAAGGGGGCACTTAATGAAAAACTGTTTTTT.

The chain carries TRBV2 and TRBJ1-5; D unclear. The germline V gene encodes CDR1 SNHLY and CDR2 FYNNEI. There are 13 residues in the CDR3. The germline V and J ends were trimmed by 2 bases and 4 bases, with 6 bases remaining between them. CDR3 loop: CASSEQANQPQHF. CDR3 sequence (DNA): TGTGCCAGCAGTGAACAGGCGAATCAGCCCCAGCATTTT.

This rearrangement joins TRBV7-2 to TRBJ2-3, with D unclear. The germline V and J ends were trimmed by 2 bases and 6 bases, with 9 bases remaining between them. CDR3 length: 13 residues. Per the germline V gene, CDR1 is SGHTA and CDR2 is FQGNSA. In DNA, the CDR3 is TGTGCCAGCAGCTTAAGGCCCTTGGATACGCAGTATTTT. This gives the protein CASSLRPLDTQYF.

V and J are TRBV7-2 and TRBJ1-5, with 7 nucleotides matching TRBD1. This CDR3 spans 15 amino acids. Germline loops: CDR1 SGHTA, CDR2 FQGNSA. J gave up 5 bases and V 3 bases, and 7 bases lay outside the gene matches. The DNA for the CDR3 is TGTGCCAGCAGCTTTCGGGGACAGTCTGATCAGCCCCAGCATTTT. Amino acids: CASSFRGQSDQPQHF.

The chain uses TRBV5-4 and TRBJ1-2, with D tentatively TRBD1 (5 bases). CDR1 is SGHNT, CDR2 YYREEE, per germline (reference sequence). Trimming shortened V by 3 bases and J by 0 bases, and 12 bases separated the two germline ends. CDR3 length equals 15 residues. This CDR3 is CASSWGDAANYGYTF. The CDR3 DNA is TGTGCCAGCAGCTGGGGGGACGCAGCTAACTATGGCTACACCTTC.

The chain is built from TRBV15 and TRBJ2-3, with a tentative D call TRBD2 (5 bases). V shed 1 base and J shed 14 bases, with 13 bases lying between them. The CDR3 runs to 12 residues. Germline V gene sequence: CDR1 LNHNV, CDR2 YYDKDF (reference sequence). Written as DNA, the CDR3 is TGTGCCACCAGCAGAGGGACGGGATCGCGGTATTTT. Translating it yields CATSRGTGSRYF. Variable domain in full (rest from reference TRBV15 and TRBJ2-3): DAMVIQNPRYQVTQFGKPVTLSCSQTLNHNVMYWYQQKSSQAPKLLFHYYDKDFNNEADTPDNFQSRRPNTSFCFLDIRSPGLGDTAMYLCATSRGTGSRYFGPGTRLTVL.

This clone was counted once. The V call is TRBV15, the J call TRBJ2-3; 9 bases line up with TRBD1. This CDR3 is built from 16 residues. Trimming cost V 1 base and J 2 bases; bases outside gene matches: 4. Germline V lookup: CDR1 LNHNV, CDR2 YYDKDF (reference sequence). CDR3 loop: CATSRATGGLTDTQYF. CDR3 DNA: TGTGCCACCAGCAGAGCAACAGGGGGCCTCACAGATACGCAGTATTTT.

This rearrangement joins TRBV18 to TRBJ2-6, with D possibly being TRBD1 (5 bases). V lost 1 base to trimming and J lost 3 bases, with 7 bases between them. CDR1 and CDR2 from the germline V gene are KGHSH and LQKENI. The CDR3 contains 15 residues. The CDR3 nucleotides read TGTGCCAGCTCACCACAGGGGTATGGGGCCAACGTCCTGACTTTC. It yields the protein CASSPQGYGANVLTF.